This T cell receptor (beta chain) derives from a study of identical twins. Study-level findings and limits: A partial confounding effect on zero-insertion analyses could come from invariant MAIT and iNKT cells. Out-of-frame beta sequences exhibited a weaker degree of excess twin sharing. In monozygotic twins, models underestimated the sharing of out-of-frame TCR alpha.

TCRdb redid the calling of the 5' RACE reads with MiXCR, one entry per CDR3 protein. The table records approximately 1.8 million distinct CDR3 sequences, more than 30% of them present only once. Points on this clonotype: Its antigen is not identified.

The sequenced sample was cord blood. The receptor's source is a newborn girl in good health.

DNA of the CDR3: TGCAGTGCTTCCGTAGGACAGATCAATTCACCCCTCCACTTT. It specifies CSASVGQINSPLHF. The chain employs TRBV20-1 and TRBJ1-6; D is perhaps TRBD1 (6 bases). The CDR3 runs 14 residues. The V end was cut by 5 bases, the J end by 7 bases, with 15 bases between. CDR1 is DFQATT and CDR2 is SNEGSKA in the germline V gene (reference sequence).